This T cell receptor (beta chain) comes out of a study of T cells expressing NK-cell markers. Study results and caveats: There remained a lack of clarity about HCMV specificity of expanded NKG2C+ T cell clones. Dominant NKG2C+ clonotypes made up roughly 1.0-7.0% of CD8+ T cells in 5 or 6 donors.

With regard to this clonotype: Its cognate antigen is unknown.

The CDR3 loop spans 12 amino acids. Per the germline V gene, CDR1 is MNHEY and CDR2 is SVGEGT. TCRdb reprocessed the 5' RACE reads, with one entry per CDR3 protein and no DNA. This sample's table has about 260,000 distinct CDR3 sequences. The chain employs TRBV6-2 or TRBV6-3 and TRBJ2-3; TCRdb lists TRBD1, though no DNA is available to test this call. The sequence was obtained from a woman aged 18 to 75 in good health. The sample was blood T cells: a sorted CD56 or NKG2C T cell subset, CD4+ or CD8+ T cells, or bulk PBMC T cells (not recorded which). The CDR3: CASSPGTNTQYF.